This T cell receptor beta chain stems from a study of T cells in Graves' hyperthyroidism and ophthalmopathy. A remark on this clonotype: Its antigen remains unknown.

The germline CDR1 and CDR2 sequences are MNHNS and SASEGT. The CDR3 covers 17 residues. Trimming removed 6 bases from V and 5 bases from J; junction bases left unmatched: 13. RNA transcripts were the template for amplifying TCR beta CDR3 regions. Using the HTBI primer set, a first-round RT-PCR was run on the TCR CDR3. TCRdb analysed the multiplex PCR reads with MiXCR anew, one entry per CDR3 protein. The sample holds almost 500,000 distinct CDR3 sequences; 22% are singletons and the top ten take 45% to 55%. Pregnant or lactating patients were excluded, as were those with uncontrolled infection or other autoimmune disease. The PBMCs were sourced from fresh peripheral blood (approximately 9.6 ml). Study conclusions and caveats: Ophthalmopathy was identified by the model a median around 6.9 months ahead of onset.

The receptor was derived from a woman between 65 and 79 years old with Graves' ophthalmopathy. The chain carries TRBV6-1 and TRBJ2-3; 11 bases map to TRBD2. Sequenced: blood. CDR3 DNA: TGTGCCAGCAGCCGATTAGCGGGAGGGCCCATAGGAGATACGCAGTATTTT. Its protein is CASSRLAGGPIGDTQYF.